This T cell receptor (beta chain) originates from a study of regulatory T cells in long-lasting Graves disease. Study outcomes and limitations: Repertoires from persistent disease leaned toward TRBV28, TRBJ1-2 and TRBJ2-5.

Time point indicated: persistent/refractory GD, antithyroid drugs over 5 years with positive TRAb. Isolated PBMC RNA provided the starting material for the TCR library. It was by American Thyroid Association guidelines that Graves' disease was diagnosed. CDR3-region Arm-PCR and iRepertoire HTBI primers produced the TCR beta libraries. TCRdb fed the multiplex PCR reads into MiXCR, producing one record per CDR3 protein. Among roughly 490,000 distinct CDR3 sequences, approximately 23% were seen once, and the ten largest hold 13%. Trimming pared 0 bases from V and 5 bases from J, leaving 16 bases between. The germline gives CDR1 MNHEY, CDR2 SVGEGT. This CDR3 region has 16 residues. This clonotype was picked up a small number of times. Its antigen remains unknown.

The sequence was collected from a female donor with Graves disease. The sequencing here drew on peripheral blood mononuclear cells (PBMCs), taken when the disease was refractory, from a patient treated with antithyroid drugs. J is TRBJ1-1 and V is TRBV6-2 or TRBV6-3, with TRBD1 as a possible D gene (6 bases). This chain's CDR3 is CASSYSGAGRETEAFF. The CDR3 coding sequence is TGTGCCAGCAGTTACTCGGGGGCAGGGAGAGAAACTGAAGCTTTCTTT.